These 10 T cell receptor beta chains share one sample of origin, sequenced in a study of naive and memory T cell subsets. Study results and limitations: A few larger clonotypes appeared in naive repertoires, especially CD8, possibly memory cells re-expressing CD45RA.

Both TRBC1 and TRBC2 were covered by a beta constant-region primer of two equimolar oligonucleotides. Ligated cDNA was amplified by four rounds of PCR with nested alpha and beta constant-region primers and SP2. TCRdb analysed the UMI-ligation and nested PCR reads with MiXCR anew, one entry per CDR3 protein. The sample has approximately 140,000 distinct CDR3 sequences, 22% seen once. No antigens are known for them. Sequences were obtained from naive CD4+ T cells from blood. Source of these receptors: a human donor in good health.

The rearrangement joins TRBV6-2 or TRBV6-3 to TRBJ2-7; 9 nucleotides agree with TRBD2. There are 14 residues in the CDR3. Per the germline V gene, CDR1 is MNHEY and CDR2 is SVGEGT. Unmatched junction bases numbered 8, after V lost 4 bases and J lost 7 bases. The CDR3 region has the DNA TGTGCCAGCAGTTGGTCTAGCGGGACGTGGGAGCAGTACTTC. This gives the protein CASSWSSGTWEQYF.

The sample holds many counts of this clonotype. The chain carries TRBV18 and TRBJ2-5, with D unclear. Trimming left V 3 bases short and J 1 base short, with 9 bases between. Per the germline V gene, CDR1 is KGHSH and CDR2 is LQKENI. The CDR3 runs 14 residues. CDR3 protein: CASSPNWAQETQYF. In DNA form, the CDR3 reads TGTGCCAGCTCACCCAACTGGGCCCAAGAGACCCAGTACTTC.

The chain joins TRBV20-1 to TRBJ1-4; TRBD1 is a possible D gene (5 bases). With 3 bases removed from V and 8 bases from J, the gap between germline ends came to 13 bases. CDR3 size: 13 residues. From germline, CDR1 is DFQATT and CDR2 SNEGSKA (reference sequence). In DNA form, the CDR3 reads TGCAGTGCTAGCGACAGCTGGGGAGAAAAACTGTTTTTT. Its protein product is CSASDSWGEKLFF.

This clonotype showed up just a few times. The gene calls are TRBV2 and TRBJ2-3, with TRBD2 matching over 7 bases. The CDR3 sequence is 14 residues long. CDR1 SNHLY and CDR2 FYNNEI come from the germline V gene. Losses at the gene ends were 9 bases for V and 6 bases for J; bases not matched to a gene: 12. The DNA of the CDR3 is TGTGCCAGGGGGTTGGCGGGAGTTCCGGATACGCAGTATTTT. Its translation is CARGLAGVPDTQYF.

This clonotype showed up many times. The rearrangement uses TRBV20-1 and TRBJ2-7; 10 nucleotides align to TRBD1. V lost 4 bases, J lost 0 bases, and 6 bases stayed unmatched. The CDR3 loop spans 15 amino acids. The germline gives CDR1 DFQATT, CDR2 SNEGSKA (reference sequence). The chain's CDR3 is CSATSGQGSSYEQYF. The CDR3 nucleotides read TGCAGTGCTACGTCGGGACAGGGGAGCTCCTACGAGCAGTACTTC.

The J gene is TRBJ2-3, the V gene TRBV5-1, with 7 nucleotides matching TRBD1. The trim removed 3 bases at V and 2 bases at J, leaving 3 bases unmatched. Germline V gives CDR1 SGHRS, CDR2 YFSETQ. The CDR3 covers 14 residues. CDR3 in DNA: TGCGCCAGCAGCTGGGGGACAGCCACAGATACGCAGTATTTT. It specifies CASSWGTATDTQYF.

This clonotype was counted many times. The rearrangement links TRBV6-5 to TRBJ2-1; 9 nucleotides agree with TRBD1. With V trimmed by 4 bases and J by 5 bases, 6 bases remained unmatched. Looked up from germline, CDR1 is MNHEY and CDR2 is SVGAGI. The CDR3 has 15 residues. The CDR3 region has the DNA TGTGCCAGCAGTTCACAGGGGGCCGCGGACAATGAGCAGTTCTTC. Translation: CASSSQGAADNEQFF.

J is TRBJ2-1 and V is TRBV15; 13 bases are shared with TRBD2. The CDR3 runs to 16 residues. J was trimmed by 9 bases and V by 3 bases; bases with no gene match: 8. Germline-derived CDR1 and CDR2 are LNHNV and YYDKDF (reference sequence). CDR3 DNA sequence: TGTGCCACCAGCAGCCGGGGGACTAGCGGGATTGGTGAGCAGTTCTTC. Its protein is CATSSRGTSGIGEQFF. Using reference TRBV15 and TRBJ2-1 for the parts outside the CDR3, the full variable domain is DAMVIQNPRYQVTQFGKPVTLSCSQTLNHNVMYWYQQKSSQAPKLLFHYYDKDFNNEADTPDNFQSRRPNTSFCFLDIRSPGLGDTAMYLCATSSRGTSGIGEQFFGPGTRLTVL.

The genes are TRBV12-5 and TRBJ1-5; D gene uncertain. V gave up 5 bases and J gave up 5 bases, with 10 bases separating them. Germline CDR1 is LGHNT and CDR2 is FRNRAP. The CDR3 totals 13 residues. The CDR3 DNA is TGTGCTAGTGGTCCCCTCCCTGATCAGCCCCAGCATTTT. Translated: CASGPLPDQPQHF.

The chain recombines TRBV21-1 with TRBJ1-5; the table's D call of TRBD1 was not tested on the DNA. TRBV21-1 constitutes a pseudogene. The CDR3 has 16 residues. CDR3 residues: CASSKGPQGCHQPQHF. In nucleotides, the CDR3 is TGTGCCAGCAGCAAGGGGCCCCAGGGGTGTCATCAGCCCCAGCATTTT.